The T cell receptor beta chain under discussion was sequenced for a study of early T cells in non-severe SARS-CoV-2 infection. CDR1 and CDR2 from the germline V gene are DFQATT and SNEGSKA (reference sequence). V shed 5 bases, J shed 8 bases, and the junction held 11 bases outside the gene matches. CDR3 length: 15 residues. The library protocol tagged individual cDNA molecules with unique molecular identifiers. Using its own MiXCR run on the 5' RACE reads, TCRdb lists one record per CDR3 protein. The profile shows around 81,000 distinct CDR3 sequences, 14% to 15% of them singletons. The gene calls are TRBV20-1 and TRBJ1-4; 10 nucleotides line up with TRBD1. The sample consisted of whole blood. The sequence was collected from an adult who was a healthcare worker with PCR-confirmed SARS-CoV-2 infection or an uninfected control (not recorded which). This chain's CDR3 is CSAVPGTGVGEKLFF. CDR3 bases: TGCAGTGCTGTCCCCGGGACAGGGGTAGGGGAAAAACTGTTTTTT.